The text below deals with one TCR beta chain. CDR1 SGHTA and CDR2 FQGNSA come from the germline V gene. V trimming: 5 bases; J trimming: 8 bases; junction bases outside the gene matches: 6. CDR3 length: 14 residues. Libraries were prepared by immunoSEQ multiplex PCR; TCRdb keeps only in-frame clonotypes and omits some of them. The data show fewer than 40,000 clones, around 80% seen once. The record originates from a study of OX40 agonist ivuxolimab in advanced cancers. Turning to the study itself: Across the patients, intravenous ivuxolimab was delivered every 2 weeks at 0.01 to 10 mg/kg.

This chain connects TRBV7-2 to TRBJ1-4; 9 nucleotides agree with TRBD1. Source: CD4+ or CD8+ T cells sorted from blood, taken in a trial of the OX40 agonist ivuxolimab. This receptor was obtained from an adult with an advanced solid tumor such as melanoma, head and neck, liver or kidney cancer. CDR3 sequence: CASSVPGQGEKLFF. The CDR3 nucleotides read TGTGCCAGCAGCGTGCCGGGACAGGGAGAAAAACTGTTTTTT.